The clone carrying this T cell receptor (beta chain) has at least ten counts. Its target is unknown. Trimming took off 6 bases at V and 4 bases at J, with 9 bases between the two ends. CDR1 is MNHEY, CDR2 SVGEGT, per germline. The CDR3 has 12 residues. These data come from a study of regulatory T cells in long-lasting Graves disease. Points from the study as a whole: TRBV28 was favored in persistent disease, as were TRBJ1-2 and TRBJ2-5.

Time point noted: newly diagnosed GD, antithyroid drugs for less than 3 months. RNA isolated from PBMCs was used to make the TCR library. Combining iRepertoire HTBI primers with Arm-PCR of CDR3 regions, the authors built TCR beta libraries. TCRdb redid the calling of the multiplex PCR reads with MiXCR, one entry per CDR3 protein. This sample has over 200,000 distinct CDR3 sequences; around 18% occur once, and the top ten carry less than 25%. The TCR was taken from a female donor with Graves disease. The chain has TRBV6-2 or TRBV6-3 and TRBJ2-5; D may be TRBD1 or TRBD2 (5 bases each). This material consisted of peripheral blood mononuclear cells (PBMCs), taken at new diagnosis, from a patient treated with antithyroid drugs. CDR3 DNA: TGTGCCAGCAGAACCGGGACAGAGACCCAGTACTTC. The encoded protein is CASRTGTETQYF.